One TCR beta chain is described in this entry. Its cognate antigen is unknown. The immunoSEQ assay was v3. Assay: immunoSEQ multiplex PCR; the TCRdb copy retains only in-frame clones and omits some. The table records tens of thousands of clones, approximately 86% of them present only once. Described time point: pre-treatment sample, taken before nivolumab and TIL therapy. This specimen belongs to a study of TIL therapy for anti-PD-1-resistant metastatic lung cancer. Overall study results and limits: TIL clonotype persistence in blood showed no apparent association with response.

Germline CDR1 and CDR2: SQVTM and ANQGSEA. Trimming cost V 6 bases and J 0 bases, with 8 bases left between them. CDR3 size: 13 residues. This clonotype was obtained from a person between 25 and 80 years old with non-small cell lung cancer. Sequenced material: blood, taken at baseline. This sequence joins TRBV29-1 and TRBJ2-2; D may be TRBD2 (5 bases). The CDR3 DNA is TGCAGCGTCAGCGGTGCGAACACCGGGGAGCTGTTTTTT. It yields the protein CSVSGANTGELFF.